The 13 T cell receptor beta chains below come from one sample, sequenced in a study of T cell repertoires in cytomegalovirus infection. TCRdb analysed the reads with MiXCR anew, one entry per CDR3 protein. This sample yields about 450,000 distinct CDR3 sequences, of which roughly 30% are seen a single time; roughly 13% belongs to the top ten. Sequenced: PBMCs. The receptors originated from a human donor in good health (CMV status not recorded). Some clones in this sample may be carry-over from other donors' samples.

This chain uses TRBV6-1 with TRBJ1-2; D may be TRBD1 (5 bases). This CDR3 has 16 residues. The V gene lost 5 bases and the J gene lost 3 bases, with 19 bases spanning the gap. The germline V gene has CDR1 MNHNS and CDR2 SASEGT. The CDR3 nucleotides are TGTGCCAGCAGTTACATTTTACGGGGCCAGCACTATGGCTACACCTTC. Residues: CASSYILRGQHYGYTF.

This chain connects TRBV6-5 to TRBJ1-6; D is unresolved. V lost 2 bases and J 9 bases, leaving 8 bases between the germline ends. Per germline, CDR1 MNHEY and CDR2 SVGAGI. CDR3 length: 13 residues. This CDR3 reads CASSYGMVSPLHF. CDR3 DNA: TGTGCCAGCAGTTACGGGATGGTTTCACCCCTCCACTTT.

The chain couples TRBV12-3 or TRBV12-4 to TRBJ1-1; D is ambiguous. The CDR3 covers 13 residues. The V and J ends lost 6 bases and 4 bases respectively, with 12 bases between them. The CDR3 region is CASRLKGITEAFF. CDR3 bases: TGTGCCAGCAGGTTAAAAGGGATCACTGAAGCTTTCTTT.

This clonotype was counted between two and nine times. This chain links TRBV5-4 with TRBJ2-2, with D hard to call. CDR3 size: 17 residues. Trimming removed 1 base from V and 0 bases from J, with 13 bases in between. Germline CDR1 is SGHNT and CDR2 is YYREEE (reference sequence). CDR3 sequence: CASSLFGGASNTGELFF. The CDR3, as DNA: TGTGCCAGCAGCTTGTTTGGTGGCGCTTCGAACACCGGGGAGCTGTTTTTT.

This clonotype was found many times. V usage is TRBV7-6 and J usage is TRBJ2-3; unclear D gene. Germline V gene data show CDR1 as SGHVS and CDR2 as FNYEAQ. This CDR3 has 13 amino acids. The V gene lost 5 bases and the J gene lost 4 bases, with 10 bases spanning the gap. In nucleotides, the CDR3 is TGTGCCAGCAGCCTTAACAGAGCAGATACGCAGTATTTT. This encodes CASSLNRADTQYF.

This clonotype was seen only a few times. The chain combines TRBV6-6 with TRBJ1-3, with 8 nucleotides matching TRBD1. The CDR3 extends over 17 amino acids. Trimming at V came to 5 bases and at J to 0 bases, leaving 9 bases not matched to a gene. From germline, CDR1 is MNHNY and CDR2 SVGAGI (reference sequence). CDR3 nucleotide sequence: TGTGCCAGCAGTAAGACCGACAGGGGATTCTCTGGAAACACCATATATTTT. This codes for CASSKTDRGFSGNTIYF.

The rearrangement joins TRBV7-2 to TRBJ1-2; D not resolved. This CDR3 is 14 amino acids long. The germline V gene has CDR1 SGHTA and CDR2 FQGNSA. The V end lost 1 base, the J end lost 6 bases, and 12 bases lay between the germline ends. Here the CDR3 DNA reads TGTGCCAGCAGCTTAGGTTTAGGAGCGGATGGCTACACCTTC. Translating gives CASSLGLGADGYTF.

This clonotype was seen a handful of times. J is TRBJ1-6 and V is TRBV6-5, with D possibly being TRBD1 (5 bases). Germline CDR1 is MNHEY and CDR2 is SVGAGI. The CDR3 spans 14 residues. V was pared by 4 bases and J by 10 bases, with 14 bases between. CDR3 DNA: TGTGCCAGCAGTTCTGGGACCTGGGGGTCACCCCTCCACTTT. Its protein is CASSSGTWGSPLHF.

A remark on this clonotype: Since a much larger clone is just one base distant, this may be a read error. The CDR3 end shows no conserved phenylalanine or tryptophan, and so a read error is likely. CDR3 sequence (DNA): TGTGCCAGCAGTCCCCAAGGGGGAGGCTACGAGCAGTACTTA. It specifies CASSPQGGGYEQYL. V and J are TRBV7-2 and TRBJ2-7; either TRBD1 or TRBD2 may fit D (6 bases each). Germline assignment: CDR1 SGHTA and CDR2 FQGNSA. Between the trimmed V and J ends, which lost 6 bases and 3 bases, there was a span of 15 bases. The CDR3 has 14 amino acids.

There are a few counts of this clonotype. The V and J genes are TRBV6-1 and TRBJ2-7; D is uncertain. V lost 4 bases and J lost 3, with 10 bases in between. The CDR3 is made up of 13 amino acids. Germline loops: CDR1 MNHNS, CDR2 SASEGT. CDR3: CASSVDRFYEQYF. In DNA form, the CDR3 reads TGTGCCAGCAGTGTTGACCGATTCTACGAGCAGTACTTC.

The CDR3 reads CMPGRSNETQYF. CDR3 coding DNA: TGCATGCCGGGACGATCAAACGAGACCCAGTACTTC. The rearrangement links TRBV20-1 to TRBJ2-5; D might be TRBD1 or TRBD2, each matching 5 bases. The CDR3 has 12 residues. The germline V gene has CDR1 DFQATT and CDR2 SNEGSKA (reference sequence).

The V and J genes are TRBV19 and TRBJ2-2, with D unclear. CDR1 and CDR2 from the germline V gene are LNHDA and SQIVND (reference sequence). Trimming stripped 5 bases from V and 2 bases from J, with 15 bases between. The CDR3 totals 16 residues. The CDR3 protein is CASSRRGSPNTGELFF. For the CDR3, the DNA is TGTGCCAGTAGTCGCCGAGGCAGTCCCAACACCGGGGAGCTGTTTTTT.

This clonotype showed up just a few times. The gene calls are TRBV4-1 and TRBJ2-6, with 8 bases that match TRBD1. The CDR3 is 19 residues long. Germline values: CDR1 MGHRA, CDR2 YSYEKL. J gave up 0 bases and V 2 bases, and 9 bases lay outside the gene matches. This CDR3 is CASSQSTAGGYSGANVLTF. The CDR3 coding sequence is TGCGCCAGCAGCCAAAGTACCGCAGGGGGCTACTCTGGGGCCAACGTCCTGACTTTC.